This TCR beta chain emerged from a study of T cell repertoires in cytomegalovirus infection. Looking at the study overall: CMV epitopes used comprised recently identified HLA-C-restricted ones and well-studied HLA-B-restricted ones. Public signatures in TCR beta pointed to CMV infection and matching HLA type.

In TCRdb, the reads were re-called with MiXCR into one record per CDR3 protein. The table lists 680,000 or so distinct CDR3 sequences, around a third of them singletons, with over 15% in the top ten. Study-wide findings and caveats: Carriers of CMV and the relevant HLA type were discriminated by public TCR beta frequency. Dominating the ex vivo response were TCR beta clonotypes that were CMV-specific and HLA-C-restricted.

The V and J ends lost 7 bases and 5 bases, in that order; junction bases with no gene match: 6. CDR3 size: 13 residues. In its sample, this clonotype was seen a few times. Its cognate antigen is unknown. The clonotype comes from a human donor in good health (CMV status not recorded). Some clones in this sample may be carry-over from other donors' samples. This sequence joins TRBV12-3 or TRBV12-4 and TRBJ2-3; TRBD1 matches 7 bases. Sequences were derived from cultured PBMCs, sampled from culture after CMV antigen stimulation. The chain's CDR3 is CASTPTGVDTQYF. CDR3 in DNA: TGTGCCAGCACTCCCACAGGGGTAGATACGCAGTATTTT.